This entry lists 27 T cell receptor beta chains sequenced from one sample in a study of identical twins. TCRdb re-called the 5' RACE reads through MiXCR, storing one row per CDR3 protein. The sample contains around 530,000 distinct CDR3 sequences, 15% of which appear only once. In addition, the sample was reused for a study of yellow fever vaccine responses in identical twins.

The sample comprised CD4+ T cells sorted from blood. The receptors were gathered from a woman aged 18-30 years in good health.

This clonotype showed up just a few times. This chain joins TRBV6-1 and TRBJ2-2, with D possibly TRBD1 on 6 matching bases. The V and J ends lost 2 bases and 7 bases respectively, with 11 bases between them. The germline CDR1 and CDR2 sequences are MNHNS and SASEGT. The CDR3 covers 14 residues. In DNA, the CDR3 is TGTGCCAGCAGTGAATGGGGGCTTGGCGGGGAGCTGTTTTTT. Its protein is CASSEWGLGGELFF.

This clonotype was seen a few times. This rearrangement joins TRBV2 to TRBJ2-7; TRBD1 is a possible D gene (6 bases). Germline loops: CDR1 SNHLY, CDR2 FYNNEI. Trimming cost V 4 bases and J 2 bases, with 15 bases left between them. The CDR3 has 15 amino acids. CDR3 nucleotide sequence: TGTGCCAGCAGTGTCGAACAGGGCCCCACCTACGAGCAGTACTTC. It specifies CASSVEQGPTYEQYF.

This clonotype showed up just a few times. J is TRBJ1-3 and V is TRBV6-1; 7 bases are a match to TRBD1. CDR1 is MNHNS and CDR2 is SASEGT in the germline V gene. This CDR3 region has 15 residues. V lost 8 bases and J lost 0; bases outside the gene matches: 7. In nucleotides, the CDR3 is TGTGCCAGCGACCTGGGACAGAACTCTGGAAACACCATATATTTT. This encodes CASDLGQNSGNTIYF.

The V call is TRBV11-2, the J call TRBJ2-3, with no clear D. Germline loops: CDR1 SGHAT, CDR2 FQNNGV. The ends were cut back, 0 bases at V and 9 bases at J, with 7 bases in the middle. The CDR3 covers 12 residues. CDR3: CASSLDELTQYF. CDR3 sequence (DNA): TGTGCCAGCAGCTTAGATGAGTTAACGCAGTATTTT.

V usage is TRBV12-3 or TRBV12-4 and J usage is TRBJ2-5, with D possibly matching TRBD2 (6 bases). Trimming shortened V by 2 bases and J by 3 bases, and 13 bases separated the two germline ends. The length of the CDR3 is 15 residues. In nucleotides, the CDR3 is TGTGCCAGCAGTTTACTGGGGGGTAGCGAAGAGACCCAGTACTTC. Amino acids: CASSLLGGSEETQYF.

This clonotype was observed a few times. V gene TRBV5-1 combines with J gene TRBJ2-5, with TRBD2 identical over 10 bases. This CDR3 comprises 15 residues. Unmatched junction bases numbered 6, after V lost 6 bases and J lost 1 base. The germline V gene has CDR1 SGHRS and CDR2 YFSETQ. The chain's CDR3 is CASTFSGRPQETQYF. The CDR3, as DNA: TGCGCCAGCACCTTTAGCGGGAGGCCCCAAGAGACCCAGTACTTC.

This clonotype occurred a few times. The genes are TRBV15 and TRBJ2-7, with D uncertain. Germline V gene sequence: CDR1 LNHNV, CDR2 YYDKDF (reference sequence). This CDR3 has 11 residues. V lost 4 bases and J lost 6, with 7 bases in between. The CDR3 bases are TGTGCCACCAGCACAAAATTCGAGCAGTACTTC. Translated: CATSTKFEQYF. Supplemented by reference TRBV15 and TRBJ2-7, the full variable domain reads DAMVIQNPRYQVTQFGKPVTLSCSQTLNHNVMYWYQQKSSQAPKLLFHYYDKDFNNEADTPDNFQSRRPNTSFCFLDIRSPGLGDTAMYLCATSTKFEQYFGPGTRLTVT.

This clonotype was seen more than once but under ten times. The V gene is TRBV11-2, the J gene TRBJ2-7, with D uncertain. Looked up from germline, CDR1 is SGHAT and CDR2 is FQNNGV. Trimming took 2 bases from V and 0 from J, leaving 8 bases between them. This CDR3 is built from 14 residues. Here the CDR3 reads CASSLFPSSYEQYF. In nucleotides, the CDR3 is TGTGCCAGCAGCTTATTTCCTAGCTCCTACGAGCAGTACTTC.

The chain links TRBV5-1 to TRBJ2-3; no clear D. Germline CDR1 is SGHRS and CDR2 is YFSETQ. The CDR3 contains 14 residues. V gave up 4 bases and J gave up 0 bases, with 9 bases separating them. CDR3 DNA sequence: TGCGCCAGCAGCCCATCGACGAGCACAGATACGCAGTATTTT. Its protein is CASSPSTSTDTQYF.

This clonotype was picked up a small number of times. This CDR3 is CASNSRPYEQYF. The CDR3 DNA reads TGTGCCAGCAACTCACGGCCCTACGAGCAGTACTTC. V and J are TRBV2 and TRBJ2-7, with D unclear. The CDR3 contains 12 residues. Between the trimmed V and J ends, which lost 7 bases and 2 bases, there was a span of 9 bases. From germline, CDR1 is SNHLY and CDR2 FYNNEI. Full variable domain (remainder filled in from reference TRBV2 and TRBJ2-7): EPEVTQTPSHQVTQMGQEVILRCVPISNHLYFYWYRQILGQKVEFLVSFYNNEISEKSEIFDDQFSVERPDGSNFTLKIRSTKLEDSAMYFCASNSRPYEQYFGPGTRLTVT.

CDR3 protein: CATSRDFHSNSYNEQFF. The CDR3 DNA follows: TGTGCCACCAGCAGAGATTTCCACTCCAACAGCTACAATGAGCAGTTCTTC. The chain is built from TRBV15 and TRBJ2-1; no firm D call. The CDR3 is made up of 17 amino acids. The ends were cut back, 0 bases at V and 3 bases at J, with 15 bases in the middle. Germline V CDR1 and CDR2: LNHNV, YYDKDF (reference sequence).

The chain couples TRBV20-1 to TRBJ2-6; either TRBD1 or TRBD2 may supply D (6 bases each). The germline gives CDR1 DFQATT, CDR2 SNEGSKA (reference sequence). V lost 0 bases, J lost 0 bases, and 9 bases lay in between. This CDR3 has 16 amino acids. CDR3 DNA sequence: TGCAGTGCTAGAGATAGGGGGGCCTCTGGGGCCAACGTCCTGACTTTC. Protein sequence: CSARDRGASGANVLTF.

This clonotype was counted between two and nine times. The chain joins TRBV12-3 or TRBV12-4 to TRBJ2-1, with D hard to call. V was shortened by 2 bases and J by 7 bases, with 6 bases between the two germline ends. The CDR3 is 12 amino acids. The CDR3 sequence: CASSLLENEQFF. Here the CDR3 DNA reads TGTGCCAGCAGTTTATTAGAAAATGAGCAGTTCTTC.

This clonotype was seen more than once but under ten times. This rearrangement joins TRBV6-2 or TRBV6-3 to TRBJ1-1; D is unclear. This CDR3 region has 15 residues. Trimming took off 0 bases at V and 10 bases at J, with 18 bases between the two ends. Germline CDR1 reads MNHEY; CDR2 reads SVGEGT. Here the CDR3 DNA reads TGTGCCAGCAGTTACTCTTGGGGAAATGGCCGGGGAGCTTTCTTT. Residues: CASSYSWGNGRGAFF.

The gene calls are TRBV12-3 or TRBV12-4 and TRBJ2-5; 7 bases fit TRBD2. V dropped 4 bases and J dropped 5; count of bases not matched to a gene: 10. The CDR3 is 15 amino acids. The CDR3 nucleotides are TGTGCCAGCAGTTGGGGGGAGGGCCGCGTGGAGACCCAGTACTTC. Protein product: CASSWGEGRVETQYF.

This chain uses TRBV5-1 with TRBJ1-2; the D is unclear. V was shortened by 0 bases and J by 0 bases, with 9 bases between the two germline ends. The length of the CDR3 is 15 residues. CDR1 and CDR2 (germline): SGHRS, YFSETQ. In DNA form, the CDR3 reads TGCGCCAGCAGCTTGGCCGGTGGAACTAACTATGGCTACACCTTC. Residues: CASSLAGGTNYGYTF.

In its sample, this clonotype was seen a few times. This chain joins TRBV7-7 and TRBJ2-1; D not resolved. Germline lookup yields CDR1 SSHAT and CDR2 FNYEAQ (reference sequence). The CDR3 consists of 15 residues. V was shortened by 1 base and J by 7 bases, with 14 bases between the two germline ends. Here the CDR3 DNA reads TGTGCCAGCAGCTTAGATTATCGAACTGGGAATGAGCAGTTCTTC. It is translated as CASSLDYRTGNEQFF.

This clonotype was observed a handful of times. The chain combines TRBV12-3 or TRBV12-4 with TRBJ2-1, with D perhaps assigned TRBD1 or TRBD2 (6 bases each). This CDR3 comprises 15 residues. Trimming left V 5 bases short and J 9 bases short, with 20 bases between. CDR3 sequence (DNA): TGTGCCAGCAGTGGGGGCCCCGGACGGGGGATTGAGCAGTTCTTC. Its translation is CASSGGPGRGIEQFF.

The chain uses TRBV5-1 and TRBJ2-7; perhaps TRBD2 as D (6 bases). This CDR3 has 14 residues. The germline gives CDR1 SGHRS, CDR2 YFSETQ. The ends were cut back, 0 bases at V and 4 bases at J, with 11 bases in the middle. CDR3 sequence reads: CASSLVSGTYEQYF. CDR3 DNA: TGCGCCAGCAGCTTGGTTAGCGGCACATACGAGCAGTACTTC. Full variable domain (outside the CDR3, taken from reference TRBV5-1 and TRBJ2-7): KAGVTQTPRYLIKTRGQQVTLSCSPISGHRSVSWYQQTPGQGLQFLFEYFSETQRNKGNFPGRFSGRQFSNSRSEMNVSTLELGDSALYLCASSLVSGTYEQYFGPGTRLTVT.

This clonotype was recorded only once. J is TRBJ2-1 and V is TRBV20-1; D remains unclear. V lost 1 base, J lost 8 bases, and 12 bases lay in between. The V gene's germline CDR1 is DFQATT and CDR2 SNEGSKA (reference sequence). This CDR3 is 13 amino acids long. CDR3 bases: TGCAGTGCTAGAGTGTGGAGCCGCGATGAGCAGTTCTTC. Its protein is CSARVWSRDEQFF.

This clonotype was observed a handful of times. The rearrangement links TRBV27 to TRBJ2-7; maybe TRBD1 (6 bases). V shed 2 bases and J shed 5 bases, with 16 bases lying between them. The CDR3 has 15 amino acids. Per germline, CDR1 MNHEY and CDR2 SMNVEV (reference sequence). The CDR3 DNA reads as TGTGCCAGCAGTTTAAAGGTGACAGGTGTCCACGAGCAGTACTTC. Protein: CASSLKVTGVHEQYF.

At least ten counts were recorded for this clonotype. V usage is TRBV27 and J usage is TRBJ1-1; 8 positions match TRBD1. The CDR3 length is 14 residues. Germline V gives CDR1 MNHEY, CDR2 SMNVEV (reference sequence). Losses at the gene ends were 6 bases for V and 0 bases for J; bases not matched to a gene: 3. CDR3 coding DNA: TGTGCCAGCAGCCTGGACAGGGTGAACACTGAAGCTTTCTTT. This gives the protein CASSLDRVNTEAFF.

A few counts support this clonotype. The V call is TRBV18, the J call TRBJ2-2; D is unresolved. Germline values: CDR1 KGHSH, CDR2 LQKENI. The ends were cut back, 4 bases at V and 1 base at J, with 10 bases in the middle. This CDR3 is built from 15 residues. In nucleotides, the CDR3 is TGTGCCAGCTCACTAAGGCGCCTGAACACCGGGGAGCTGTTTTTT. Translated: CASSLRRLNTGELFF.

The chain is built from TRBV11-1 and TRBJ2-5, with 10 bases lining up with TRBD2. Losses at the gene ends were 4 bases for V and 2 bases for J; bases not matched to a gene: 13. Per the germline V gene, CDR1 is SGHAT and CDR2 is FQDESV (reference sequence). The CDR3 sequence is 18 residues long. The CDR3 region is CASSSRRSLAGEQETQYF. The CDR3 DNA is TGTGCCAGCAGCTCAAGACGGTCCCTAGCGGGGGAACAAGAGACCCAGTACTTC.

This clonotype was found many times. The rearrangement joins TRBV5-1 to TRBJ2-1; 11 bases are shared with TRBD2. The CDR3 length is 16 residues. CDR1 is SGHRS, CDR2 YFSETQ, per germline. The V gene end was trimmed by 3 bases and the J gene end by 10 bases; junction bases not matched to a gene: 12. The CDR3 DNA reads TGCGCCAGCAGCTCGCCAGGACTAGCGGGTCTTGGGGAGCAGTTCTTC. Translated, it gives CASSSPGLAGLGEQFF.

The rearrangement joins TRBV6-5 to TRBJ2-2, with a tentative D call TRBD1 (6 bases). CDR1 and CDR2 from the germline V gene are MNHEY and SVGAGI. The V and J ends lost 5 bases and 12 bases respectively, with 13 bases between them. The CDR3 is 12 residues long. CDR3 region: CASSTRWGQLFF. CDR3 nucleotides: TGTGCCAGCAGTACGAGATGGGGGCAGCTGTTTTTT.

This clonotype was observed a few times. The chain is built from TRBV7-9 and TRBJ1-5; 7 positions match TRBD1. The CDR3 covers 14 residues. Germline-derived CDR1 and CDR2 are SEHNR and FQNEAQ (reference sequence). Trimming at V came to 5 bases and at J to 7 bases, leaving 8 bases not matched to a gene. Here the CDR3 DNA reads TGTGCCAGCAGCAGAACAGGGGCAGGACAGCCCCAGCATTTT. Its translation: CASSRTGAGQPQHF.